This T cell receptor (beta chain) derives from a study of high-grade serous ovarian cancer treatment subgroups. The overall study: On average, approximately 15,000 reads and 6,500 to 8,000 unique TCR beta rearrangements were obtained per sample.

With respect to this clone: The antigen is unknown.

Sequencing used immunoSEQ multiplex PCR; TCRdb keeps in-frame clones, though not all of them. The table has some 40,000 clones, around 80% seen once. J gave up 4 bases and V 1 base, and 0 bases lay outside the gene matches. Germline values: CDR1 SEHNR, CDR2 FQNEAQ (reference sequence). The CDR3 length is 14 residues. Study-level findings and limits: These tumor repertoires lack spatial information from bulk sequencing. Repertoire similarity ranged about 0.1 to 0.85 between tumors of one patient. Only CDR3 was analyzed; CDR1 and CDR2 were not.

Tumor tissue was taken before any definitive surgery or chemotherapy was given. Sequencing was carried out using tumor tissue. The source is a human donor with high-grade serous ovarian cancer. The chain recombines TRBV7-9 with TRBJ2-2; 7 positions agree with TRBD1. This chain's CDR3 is CASSLDRGTGELFF. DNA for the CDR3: TGTGCCAGCAGCTTAGACAGGGGCACCGGGGAGCTGTTTTTT.